Below are 23 T cell receptor beta chains sequenced from a single sample in a study of CD8 T cells in ankylosing spondylitis (dated by TCRdb to about 2017). No antigens are known for them. Broad study findings and their caveats: Blood from ankylosing spondylitis patients appeared to be characterized by a TCR beta motif composed of 7 to 9 highly homologous amino acid variants.

The library was built by means of 5' RACE. TCRdb names Illumina HiSeq 2500 as the instrument used. In TCRdb, the public reads were trimmed at Q25 with fastp and aligned with MiXCR, with productive beta chains retained. Rows merge per CDR3 protein into single entries with the most common DNA and genes. The sample records approximately 400,000 distinct CDR3 sequences, roughly 15% of which are singletons. Jointly, the top ten make up just over 1% of the sample. Sequencing used blood, either unsorted or a sorted T cell fraction (not recorded which). These receptors were taken from a male donor with ankylosing spondylitis.

This chain uses TRBV3-1 with TRBJ1-1, with D unclear. The CDR3 extends over 11 amino acids. V lost 3 bases, J lost 7 bases, and 6 bases lay in between. Germline assignment: CDR1 LGHDT and CDR2 YNNKEL (reference sequence). The CDR3 DNA reads as TGTGCCAGCAGCCACGGGGTTGAAGCTTTCTTT. Residues: CASSHGVEAFF.

The rearrangement links TRBV7-3 to TRBJ1-4; D unclear. V lost 8 bases, J lost 0 bases, and 13 bases lay in between. The CDR3 consists of 15 residues. Germline lookup yields CDR1 SGHTA and CDR2 FQGTGA. DNA for the CDR3: TGTGCCAGCGCGCCCCGGGTACCAACTAATGAAAAACTGTTTTTT. Translating it yields CASAPRVPTNEKLFF.

V is TRBV27 and J is TRBJ1-4; 10 bases are shared with TRBD1. V trimming: 6 bases; J trimming: 4 bases; junction bases outside the gene matches: 5. The CDR3 extends over 15 amino acids. CDR1 and CDR2 (germline): MNHEY, SMNVEV (reference sequence). The CDR3 DNA is TGTGCCAGCAGCTCGACAGGGGGCAATAATGAAAAACTGTTTTTT. Protein: CASSSTGGNNEKLFF.

This clonotype was detected only a few times. The V and J genes are TRBV29-1 and TRBJ1-1; possible D gene TRBD1, 6 bases. With 4 bases removed from V and 10 bases from J, the gap between germline ends came to 16 bases. This CDR3 has 12 amino acids. CDR1 is SQVTM and CDR2 is ANQGSEA in the germline V gene. The CDR3, as DNA: TGCAGCGTTGTCGGGGGCGGTTTGGGAGCTTTCTTT. This codes for CSVVGGGLGAFF.

This rearrangement joins TRBV5-1 to TRBJ2-5, with 9 bases aligning to TRBD1. CDR3 length equals 16 residues. J was trimmed by 4 bases and V by 4 bases; bases with no gene match: 11. Germline assignment: CDR1 SGHRS and CDR2 YFSETQ. The CDR3 spells CASSPGQGLSGETQYF. CDR3 DNA: TGCGCCAGCAGCCCGGGACAGGGCCTATCGGGAGAGACCCAGTACTTC.

This sequence joins TRBV6-2 or TRBV6-3 and TRBJ2-4; TRBD1 matches 8 bases. Germline lookup yields CDR1 MNHEY and CDR2 SVGEGT. Germline trimming cut 2 bases from V and 15 bases from J; bases unmatched to any gene: 6. This CDR3 region has 12 residues. The CDR3 loop is CASSYGQGPLYF. CDR3 DNA sequence: TGTGCCAGCAGTTACGGACAGGGCCCTCTGTACTTC.

This rearrangement joins TRBV20-1 to TRBJ2-3; D gene ambiguous. CDR1 and CDR2 (germline): DFQATT, SNEGSKA (reference sequence). V was trimmed by 6 bases and J by 0 bases, leaving 10 bases between them. CDR3 length: 13 amino acids. DNA of the CDR3: TGCAGTGCAGAACAGACTAGCACAGATACGCAGTATTTT. Its translation: CSAEQTSTDTQYF.

This sequence joins TRBV6-2 or TRBV6-3 and TRBJ2-5, with D maybe TRBD1 (6 bases). Germline V gene data show CDR1 as MNHEY and CDR2 as SVGEGT. V lost 7 bases and J 3 bases, leaving 15 bases between the germline ends. The CDR3 totals 14 residues. The CDR3 nucleotides read TGTGCCAGCAACCCGTGGGGGCGGGAAGAGACCCAGTACTTC. It specifies CASNPWGREETQYF.

The rearrangement links TRBV5-1 to TRBJ2-2; 8 nucleotides align to TRBD2. This CDR3 spans 16 amino acids. J was trimmed by 4 bases and V by 4 bases; bases with no gene match: 9. The germline V gene has CDR1 SGHRS and CDR2 YFSETQ. The CDR3 nucleotides read TGCGCCAGCAGCCTTGATAGCGGGGCGAGCACCGGGGAGCTGTTTTTT. Residues: CASSLDSGASTGELFF. The full variable domain, its missing parts supplied by reference TRBV5-1 and TRBJ2-2, is KAGVTQTPRYLIKTRGQQVTLSCSPISGHRSVSWYQQTPGQGLQFLFEYFSETQRNKGNFPGRFSGRQFSNSRSEMNVSTLELGDSALYLCASSLDSGASTGELFFGEGSRLTVL.

The V gene is TRBV19, the J gene TRBJ1-6; D might be TRBD1 (5 bases). The CDR3 runs to 15 residues. With 6 bases removed from V and 7 bases from J, the gap between germline ends came to 16 bases. The germline gives CDR1 LNHDA, CDR2 SQIVND (reference sequence). CDR3 sequence reads: CASRGTSWGNSPLHF. CDR3 in DNA: TGTGCCAGTAGAGGGACGTCCTGGGGGAATTCACCCCTCCACTTT.

This clonotype was picked up many times. The V call is TRBV4-1, the J call TRBJ2-1; possibly TRBD1 for D (5 bases). Germline CDR1 MGHRA, CDR2 YSYEKL. V lost 4 bases, J lost 5 bases, and 21 bases lay in between. The CDR3 length is 17 residues. CDR3 in amino acids: CASSRPRAMDINNEQFF. DNA for the CDR3: TGCGCCAGCAGCCGACCTCGCGCTATGGACATCAACAATGAGCAGTTCTTC.

CDR3: CASSYSASSPYEQYF. CDR3 nucleotides: TGTGCCAGCAGTTACTCCGCTAGCTCACCATACGAGCAGTACTTC. This chain links TRBV6-2 or TRBV6-3 with TRBJ2-7; TRBD2 might be the D (5 bases). Germline loops: CDR1 MNHEY, CDR2 SVGEGT. V was cut by 0 bases and J by 4 bases, with 13 bases left in between. The CDR3 contains 15 residues.

The V gene is TRBV6-5, the J gene TRBJ2-1; D not certain. This CDR3 is 15 amino acids long. Germline loops: CDR1 MNHEY, CDR2 SVGAGI. V was pared by 4 bases and J by 0 bases, with 10 bases between. CDR3 amino acids: CASSSKSNSYNEQFF. The CDR3 DNA reads as TGTGCCAGCAGTTCCAAATCAAACTCCTACAATGAGCAGTTCTTC.

This clonotype was found a few times. This sequence joins TRBV20-1 and TRBJ2-5; TRBD2 is a possible D gene (6 bases). V gave up 6 bases and J gave up 5 bases, with 19 bases separating them. The germline V gene encodes CDR1 DFQATT and CDR2 SNEGSKA (reference sequence). This CDR3 is 14 amino acids long. CDR3 region: CSAVSGGLRETQYF. The CDR3 bases are TGCAGTGCGGTCTCTGGGGGACTGAGGGAGACCCAGTACTTC.

This clonotype was observed a few times. The rearrangement links TRBV29-1 to TRBJ1-1, with D tentatively TRBD1 (5 bases). Germline lookup yields CDR1 SQVTM and CDR2 ANQGSEA. CDR3 length: 12 amino acids. V was cut by 8 bases and J by 5 bases, with 15 bases left in between. DNA for the CDR3: TGCAGCATTTCAGAGGGGAGGACTGAAGCTTTCTTT. Protein sequence: CSISEGRTEAFF. Filled out from reference TRBV29-1 and TRBJ1-1, the complete variable domain reads SAVISQKPSRDICQRGTSLTIQCQVDSQVTMMFWYRQQPGQSLTLIATANQGSEATYESGFVIDKFPISRPNLTFSTLTVSNMSPEDSSIYLCSISEGRTEAFFGQGTRLTVV.

The chain links TRBV6-1 to TRBJ1-2; TRBD1 aligns across 8 bases. The CDR3 has 15 residues. Germline-derived CDR1 and CDR2 are MNHNS and SASEGT. V shed 5 bases and J 4 bases; nucleotides not matched to a gene: 9. CDR3 sequence reads: CASSPLDRVIYGYTF. CDR3 nucleotides: TGTGCCAGCAGTCCCCTGGACAGGGTGATCTATGGCTACACCTTC.

The chain joins TRBV27 to TRBJ1-2; 8 nucleotides line up with TRBD1. This CDR3 comprises 13 residues. Germline CDR1 is MNHEY and CDR2 is SMNVEV (reference sequence). J was trimmed by 7 bases and V by 6 bases; bases with no gene match: 7. The CDR3 is CASRGTGDFGYTF. CDR3 sequence (DNA): TGTGCCAGCAGGGGGACAGGAGATTTTGGCTACACCTTC.

There are a few counts of this clonotype. The CDR3 nucleotides read TGTGCCAGCAGCTTAGCGGGACTAGCGCCCGGGGAGCTGTTTTTT. Its translation is CASSLAGLAPGELFF. V and J are TRBV7-2 and TRBJ2-2; TRBD2 aligns across 10 bases. V gave up 0 bases and J gave up 6 bases; unmatched junction bases: 1. Germline V gene data show CDR1 as SGHTA and CDR2 as FQGNSA. The CDR3 runs 15 residues.

The sample holds one count of this clonotype. This sequence joins TRBV20-1 and TRBJ2-1, with D unclear. Germline values: CDR1 DFQATT, CDR2 SNEGSKA (reference sequence). The CDR3 is 13 residues long. The CDR3 loop is CSSGPRGYNEQFF. CDR3 bases: TGCAGCAGTGGGCCGCGTGGGTACAATGAGCAGTTCTTC.

This clonotype has just a few counts. The chain combines TRBV28 with TRBJ2-1; the match to TRBD2 covers 8 bases. Germline values: CDR1 MDHEN, CDR2 SYDVKM. The CDR3 length is 16 residues. V gave up 4 bases and J gave up 8 bases; unmatched junction bases: 13. The CDR3 spells CASSSIAGRAGDEQFF. In DNA, the CDR3 is TGTGCCAGCAGTTCGATAGCGGGGAGGGCCGGGGATGAGCAGTTCTTC.

Only a few counts were recorded for this clonotype. The chain couples TRBV6-1 to TRBJ1-5; a weak D match, TRBD1 (6 bases). V was cut by 7 bases and J by 6 bases, with 13 bases left in between. Germline V gene data show CDR1 as MNHNS and CDR2 as SASEGT. The CDR3 extends over 13 amino acids. CDR3 sequence (DNA): TGTGCCAGCATGATCGGGGGCACTCAGCCCCAGCATTTT. Translated, it gives CASMIGGTQPQHF.

The sample holds many counts of this clonotype. The rearrangement uses TRBV20-1 and TRBJ2-1; 7 positions match TRBD2. CDR1 is DFQATT and CDR2 is SNEGSKA in the germline V gene (reference sequence). J gave up 6 bases and V 5 bases, and 10 bases lay outside the gene matches. The CDR3 sequence is 14 residues long. Here the CDR3 reads CSALPSGKFNEQFF. CDR3 nucleotide sequence: TGCAGTGCTCTACCTAGCGGAAAATTCAATGAGCAGTTCTTC.

This clonotype was seen many times. The V gene is TRBV6-2 or TRBV6-3, the J gene TRBJ2-1; D remains unclear. Looked up from germline, CDR1 is MNHEY and CDR2 is SVGEGT. V was trimmed by 6 bases and J by 0 bases, leaving 15 bases between them. This CDR3 is built from 16 residues. CDR3 residues: CASSYGWLNSYNEQFF. The CDR3 DNA reads as TGTGCCAGCAGCTATGGTTGGTTAAACTCCTACAATGAGCAGTTCTTC.